Listed here are 10 T cell receptor beta chains from one sample, sequenced in a study of blood T cells in healthy people across ages. A J-beta primer mix and a sample-barcoded 5' primer were used in a second PCR of about 7 to 12 cycles. TCRdb independently ran MiXCR on the 5' RACE reads; one entry per CDR3 protein. The table has 850,000 to 950,000 distinct CDR3 sequences, under 35% seen once; the top ten hold about 18%. The source material was blood. Receptor source: a woman of 80 years or more in good health.

This rearrangement joins TRBV20-1 to TRBJ2-3; weak D call: TRBD2 (7 bases). Germline V gene sequence: CDR1 DFQATT, CDR2 SNEGSKA (reference sequence). Trimming pared 5 bases from V and 4 bases from J, leaving 25 bases between. The CDR3 contains 17 residues. The CDR3 DNA follows: TGCAGTGCTCCTTCTCTGGGGGGGCGTGGTTCTGCAGATACGCAGTATTTT. Its translation is CSAPSLGGRGSADTQYF.

This clonotype has a count of ten or more. The gene calls are TRBV7-2 and TRBJ2-3; D uncertain. With 5 bases removed from V and 4 bases from J, the gap between germline ends came to 10 bases. Germline-derived CDR1 and CDR2 are SGHTA and FQGNSA. The CDR3 runs to 13 residues. The CDR3 protein is CASSKGNPDTQYF. The CDR3 nucleotides read TGTGCCAGCAGCAAAGGGAACCCAGATACGCAGTATTTT.

CDR3 DNA: TGTGCCAGCAGCTACGACGGGACCTACGAGCAGTACTTC. This translates into CASSYDGTYEQYF. The gene calls are TRBV11-2 and TRBJ2-7, with D possibly TRBD2 on 5 matching bases. This CDR3 comprises 13 residues. Per the germline V gene, CDR1 is SGHAT and CDR2 is FQNNGV. V lost 4 bases, J lost 2 bases, and 9 bases lay in between.

This clonotype has a single count. The CDR3 end shows no conserved phenylalanine or tryptophan, and so a read error is likely. V is TRBV15 and J is TRBJ2-1, with TRBD2 matching 7 bases. CDR1 LNHNV and CDR2 YYDKDF come from the germline V gene (reference sequence). The CDR3 loop spans 16 amino acids. CDR3 protein: CATSRDKSWEGNEQFV. The CDR3 DNA is TGCGCCACCAGCAGAGATAAGTCATGGGAGGGGAATGAGCAGTTCGTC.

The gene calls are TRBV28 and TRBJ2-5; D perhaps matches TRBD2 (6 bases). Germline V lookup: CDR1 MDHEN, CDR2 SYDVKM. This CDR3 has 17 residues. Trimming left V 4 bases short and J 7 bases short, with 25 bases between. CDR3 nucleotides: TGTGCCAGCAGTTCCGGTGGATCCACAGGACTAATGACGACCCAGTACTTC. Residues: CASSSGGSTGLMTTQYF.

Many counts were recorded for this clonotype. The rearrangement joins TRBV6-1 to TRBJ2-1; 10 bases match TRBD2. Germline V CDR1 and CDR2: MNHNS, SASEGT. V dropped 0 bases and J dropped 7; count of bases not matched to a gene: 6. CDR3 length equals 16 residues. CDR3 nucleotide sequence: TGTGCCAGCAGTGAAGCGTTAGCGGGGGGTCAGAATGAGCAGTTCTTC. This translates into CASSEALAGGQNEQFF.

There are many counts of this clonotype. The chain uses TRBV7-2 and TRBJ1-6; the match to TRBD1 covers 11 bases. The V and J ends lost 3 bases and 9 bases, in that order; junction bases with no gene match: 7. The CDR3 consists of 16 residues. Germline assignment: CDR1 SGHTA and CDR2 FQGNSA. The CDR3: CASSFGQGARSSPLHF. CDR3 bases: TGTGCCAGCAGCTTCGGACAGGGGGCGAGAAGTTCACCCCTCCACTTT.

This clonotype appeared many times. The chain recombines TRBV15 with TRBJ2-3; D gene unclear. CDR3 length: 14 amino acids. The germline V gene has CDR1 LNHNV and CDR2 YYDKDF (reference sequence). V lost 0 bases to trimming and J lost 0 bases, with 4 bases between them. The CDR3 loop reads CATSRDISTDTQYF. CDR3 nucleotides: TGTGCCACCAGCAGAGATATCAGCACAGATACGCAGTATTTT.

This clonotype came up a few times. A much larger clone differs from this one at a single base, so this may be a read error. The chain carries TRBV6-5 and TRBJ2-3, with 9 bases fitting TRBD1. The V segment lost 11 bases and the J segment 4 bases; nucleotides outside the gene matches: 16. The CDR3 consists of 16 residues. Per germline, CDR1 MNHEY and CDR2 SVGAGI. CDR3 sequence: CACRQNRGLLPDTQYF. In DNA, the CDR3 is TGTGCCTGCCGACAGAACAGGGGGCTTCTCCCAGATACGCAGTATTTT.

This clonotype was seen more than once but under ten times. A read error may explain this, as a much larger clone is one base away. This chain joins TRBV6-2 or TRBV6-3 and TRBJ2-3, with no clear D. This CDR3 has 12 amino acids. Germline loops: CDR1 MNHEY, CDR2 SVGEGT. The CDR3 loop is CAGSYFRDTQYF. The DNA of the CDR3 is TGTGCCGGCAGTTATTTTCGGGATACGCAGTATTTT.